This TCR beta chain emerged from a study of T-cell memory formation after mild COVID-19. TCRdb re-called the 5' RACE reads through MiXCR, storing one row per CDR3 protein. There are about 180,000 distinct CDR3 sequences in the sample; 16% occur only once, and about 2% lies in the top ten. The clonotype originates from an adult woman who had mild COVID-19 (a few samples of this study predate the infection). Cell type and time point are not known. The sample taken for sequencing was PBMCs or a T cell subset sorted from them (not recorded which).

The CDR3 is CASSLGDTLNTEAFF. CDR3 nucleotides: TGCGCCAGCAGCTTGGGTGACACACTGAACACTGAAGCTTTCTTT. J is TRBJ1-1 and V is TRBV5-1, with D hard to call. Germline V lookup: CDR1 SGHRS, CDR2 YFSETQ. The CDR3 loop spans 15 amino acids. V lost 0 bases to trimming and J lost 0 bases, with 9 bases between them.